The 26 T cell receptor beta chains presented below share a single source sample, sequenced in a study of regulatory T cells in long-lasting Graves disease. Time point here: newly diagnosed GD, antithyroid drugs for less than 3 months. From RNA extracted from PBMCs, the TCR library was made. In building TCR beta libraries, iRepertoire HTBI primers were used together with Arm-PCR of CDR3 regions. TCRdb reanalysed the multiplex PCR reads using MiXCR and keeps one entry per CDR3 protein. This repertoire shows 500,000 or so distinct CDR3 sequences, around 15% found once; its top ten account for less than 15%. Separately, the same data were catalogued under a study of T cells in Graves' hyperthyroidism and ophthalmopathy.

The source material was peripheral blood mononuclear cells (PBMCs), sampled at new diagnosis, from a patient treated with antithyroid drugs. Receptor source: a man aged 40-49 years with Graves disease.

This clonotype was recorded at least ten times. This chain joins TRBV3-1 and TRBJ1-5; D perhaps matches TRBD1 (5 bases). V was shortened by 4 bases and J by 5 bases, with 6 bases between the two germline ends. Germline V gives CDR1 LGHDT, CDR2 YNNKEL (reference sequence). There are 12 residues in the CDR3. The CDR3 here is CASSRGDQPQHF. The CDR3 DNA sequence: TGTGCCAGCAGCCGGGGGGATCAGCCCCAGCATTTT.

This clonotype was detected many times. This chain joins TRBV2 and TRBJ1-1; no clear D gene. There are 15 residues in the CDR3. Germline loops: CDR1 SNHLY, CDR2 FYNNEI. V lost 7 bases and J 0 bases, leaving 15 bases between the germline ends. DNA for the CDR3: TGTGCCAGCACCAGAGACGGTATATTGAACACTGAAGCTTTCTTT. The encoded protein is CASTRDGILNTEAFF.

In its sample, this clonotype was seen many times. This rearrangement joins TRBV3-1 to TRBJ1-5; TRBD1 might be the D (6 bases). Germline V gene lookup returns CDR1 LGHDT and CDR2 YNNKEL (reference sequence). This CDR3 is built from 14 residues. V was cut by 1 base and J by 7 bases, with 11 bases left in between. In DNA form, the CDR3 reads TGTGCCAGCAGCCAAGGCCAGGGACACCAGCCCCAGCATTTT. It encodes CASSQGQGHQPQHF.

This clonotype was seen ten or more times. The V and J genes are TRBV28 and TRBJ2-4; D is unresolved. Per the germline V gene, CDR1 is MDHEN and CDR2 is SYDVKM. This CDR3 comprises 15 residues. Deletions cut 7 bases from V and 0 bases from J, with 13 bases between. This CDR3 is CASTSLHKAKNIQYF. In nucleotides, the CDR3 is TGTGCCAGCACTTCTCTACACAAAGCCAAAAACATTCAGTACTTC. The whole variable domain, remainder taken from reference TRBV28 and TRBJ2-4, is DVKVTQSSRYLVKRTGEKVFLECVQDMDHENMFWYRQDPGLGLRLIYFSYDVKMKEKGDIPEGYSVSREKKERFSLILESASTNQTSMYLCASTSLHKAKNIQYFGAGTRLSVL.

With regard to this clonotype: A much larger clone lies one base from this, so it may be a read error. The rearrangement links TRBV24-1 to TRBJ2-3, with unresolved D. The CDR3 is 15 amino acids. Germline V gene lookup returns CDR1 KGHDR and CDR2 SFDVKD. CDR3 residues: CVTSDRSRLTDTQYF. The CDR3 DNA reads as TGTGTCACCAGTGATAGGTCCCGACTCACAGATACGCAGTATTTT.

The sample holds many counts of this clonotype. This rearrangement joins TRBV5-1 to TRBJ2-3, with 7 bases that match TRBD1. Trimming removed 3 bases from V and 3 bases from J; junction bases left unmatched: 13. Per germline, CDR1 SGHRS and CDR2 YFSETQ. This CDR3 has 17 residues. The CDR3 bases are TGCGCCAGCAGCTATTTAAGCCAGGGGGTGCCTACAGATACGCAGTATTTT. Protein sequence: CASSYLSQGVPTDTQYF.

This clonotype was seen at least ten times. The genes are TRBV28 and TRBJ2-1, with 10 bases matching TRBD2. The CDR3 totals 16 residues. J was trimmed by 8 bases and V by 4 bases; bases with no gene match: 11. CDR1 and CDR2 (germline): MDHEN, SYDVKM. This CDR3 is CASSSPSSGRADEQFF. The DNA for the CDR3 is TGTGCCAGCAGTTCCCCCTCCAGCGGGAGGGCCGATGAGCAGTTCTTC.

This clonotype showed up many times. V is TRBV29-1 and J is TRBJ2-5, with a possible D match to TRBD2 (5 bases). Germline V lookup: CDR1 SQVTM, CDR2 ANQGSEA. The CDR3 runs to 13 residues. Trimming stripped 4 bases from V and 1 base from J, with 10 bases between. CDR3 in amino acids: CSVGRSGQETQYF. The CDR3, as DNA: TGCAGCGTTGGTAGGAGCGGCCAAGAGACCCAGTACTTC.

This chain links TRBV15 with TRBJ2-7, with unresolved D. The CDR3 loop spans 12 amino acids. Trimming stripped 0 bases from V and 4 bases from J, with 4 bases between. Germline assignment: CDR1 LNHNV and CDR2 YYDKDF (reference sequence). CDR3 DNA sequence: TGTGCCACCAGCAGAGATGGTTACGAGCAGTACTTC. This gives the protein CATSRDGYEQYF.

Notes on this clonotype: A much larger clone differs by one base, so this may be a read error. The chain couples TRBV13 to TRBJ1-6, with TRBD1 matching 7 bases. The germline V gene has CDR1 PRHDT and CDR2 FYEKMQ (reference sequence). V lost 3 bases and J lost 7; bases outside the gene matches: 9. The CDR3 covers 16 residues. The CDR3 reads CASSFLDRAGNSPLHF. The CDR3 region has the DNA TGTGCCAGCAGCTTCCTAGACAGGGCGGGGAATTCACCCCTCCACTTT. The entire variable domain, with the rest obtained from reference TRBV13 and TRBJ1-6, is as follows: AAGVIQSPRHLIKEKRETATLKCYPIPRHDTVYWYQQGPGQDPQFLISFYEKMQSDKGSIPDRFSAQQFSDYHSELNMSSLELGDSALYFCASSFLDRAGNSPLHFGNGTRLTVT.

The CDR3 reads CSARGRDAGPYF. CDR3 in DNA: TGCAGTGCTAGAGGTCGGGATGCGGGACCGTACTTC. V gene TRBV20-1 combines with J gene TRBJ2-4; D perhaps matches TRBD2 (6 bases). Germline values: CDR1 DFQATT, CDR2 SNEGSKA (reference sequence). The V and J ends lost 1 base and 15 bases respectively, with 16 bases between them. The CDR3 is made up of 12 amino acids.

This clonotype showed up many times. The rearrangement links TRBV20-1 to TRBJ1-4, with D uncertain. Trimming left V 4 bases short and J 2 bases short, with 5 bases between. Per germline, CDR1 DFQATT and CDR2 SNEGSKA (reference sequence). This CDR3 has 12 residues. The CDR3 coding sequence is TGCAGTGCTACACGTACTAATGAAAAACTGTTTTTT. It yields the protein CSATRTNEKLFF.

This clonotype was counted many times. The rearrangement joins TRBV11-3 to TRBJ2-2; 9 bases match TRBD2. Germline CDR1 SGHNT, CDR2 YENEEA. V was clipped by 6 bases and J by 4 bases; unmatched bases: 6. The CDR3 extends over 15 amino acids. CDR3 sequence: CASSSSGVRTGELFF. The CDR3 nucleotides are TGTGCCAGCAGTTCTAGCGGGGTTCGCACCGGGGAGCTGTTTTTT. The variable domain in full, completed from reference TRBV11-3 and TRBJ2-2, reads EAGVVQSPRYKIIEKKQPVAFWCNPISGHNTLYWYLQNLGQGPELLIRYENEEAVDDSQLPKDRFSAERLKGVDSTLKIQPAELGDSAVYLCASSSSGVRTGELFFGEGSRLTVL.

This clonotype was found a few times. The chain couples TRBV5-1 to TRBJ2-6; TRBD1 matches 9 bases. Germline V gene data show CDR1 as SGHRS and CDR2 as YFSETQ. J lost 2 bases, V lost 4 bases, and 7 bases had no gene match. The CDR3 sequence is 17 residues long. The CDR3 loop reads CASSPQQGATGANVLTF. DNA for the CDR3: TGCGCCAGCAGCCCACAACAGGGGGCTACTGGGGCCAACGTCCTGACTTTC. Supplemented by reference TRBV5-1 and TRBJ2-6, the full variable domain reads KAGVTQTPRYLIKTRGQQVTLSCSPISGHRSVSWYQQTPGQGLQFLFEYFSETQRNKGNFPGRFSGRQFSNSRSEMNVSTLELGDSALYLCASSPQQGATGANVLTFGAGSRLTVL.

This chain links TRBV7-3 with TRBJ1-2; D remains ambiguous. The germline gives CDR1 SGHTA, CDR2 FQGTGA. The CDR3 has 15 residues. The ends were cut back, 3 bases at V and 2 bases at J, with 13 bases in the middle. The CDR3 reads CASSLASQSNYGYTF. In DNA form, the CDR3 reads TGTGCCAGCAGCTTGGCTTCTCAATCCAACTATGGCTACACCTTC.

This clonotype was seen ten or more times. CDR3 protein: CASSYPGTTSTDTQYF. CDR3 DNA sequence: TGTGCCAGCAGTTACCCCGGGACGACTAGCACAGATACGCAGTATTTT. This chain connects TRBV6-9 to TRBJ2-3; TRBD1 or TRBD2 may be the D gene (5 bases each). V lost 3 bases to trimming and J lost 0 bases, with 13 bases between them. CDR3 length equals 16 residues. CDR1 and CDR2 from the germline V gene are MNHGY and SVAAGI.

A single count supports this clonotype. One base away lies a much larger clone, so this may be a sequencing read error. The V and J genes are TRBV12-3 or TRBV12-4 and TRBJ2-7; D might be TRBD2 (7 bases). The CDR3 covers 15 residues. CDR3 protein: CASSYLGRAGHEQCF. CDR3 DNA sequence: TGTGCCAGCAGTTACCTCGGTAGAGCGGGACACGAGCAGTGCTTC.

This clonotype was seen repeatedly, ten times or more. The chain couples TRBV6-2 or TRBV6-3 to TRBJ2-3, with 11 bases fitting TRBD1. V trimming: 2 bases; J trimming: 4 bases; junction bases outside the gene matches: 2. The V gene's germline CDR1 is MNHEY and CDR2 SVGEGT. The CDR3 contains 15 residues. The CDR3 loop reads CASSYAGQGADTQYF. CDR3 DNA sequence: TGTGCCAGCAGTTACGCGGGACAGGGGGCAGATACGCAGTATTTT.

This clonotype was seen more than once but under ten times. The chain recombines TRBV20-1 with TRBJ1-2; 7 nucleotides line up with TRBD1. This CDR3 spans 14 amino acids. V lost 1 base, J lost 5 bases, and 7 bases stayed unmatched. The germline CDR1 and CDR2 sequences are DFQATT and SNEGSKA (reference sequence). CDR3: CSARGTGTDYGYTF. CDR3 bases: TGCAGTGCTAGAGGTACCGGGACAGATTATGGCTACACCTTC.

This clonotype was picked up many times. DNA of the CDR3: TGTGCCAGCAGTGGCCTCGACGGTTCACCCCTCCACTTT. Translated, it gives CASSGLDGSPLHF. This chain connects TRBV6-1 to TRBJ1-6; D call uncertain. V lost 4 bases and J 9 bases, leaving 10 bases between the germline ends. The CDR3 extends over 13 amino acids. Germline CDR1 MNHNS, CDR2 SASEGT.

This clonotype appeared many times. V is TRBV28 and J is TRBJ2-1; unclear D gene. The CDR3 totals 13 residues. Trimming removed 5 bases at V and 9 bases at J, with 14 bases between. CDR1 is MDHEN and CDR2 is SYDVKM in the germline V gene. The CDR3 sequence: CASSPSGRGEQFF. The CDR3 bases are TGTGCCAGCAGTCCTTCCGGGCGCGGTGAGCAGTTCTTC.

The chain recombines TRBV9 with TRBJ1-1; D gene uncertain. This CDR3 is 13 amino acids long. Germline V gene data show CDR1 as SGDLS and CDR2 as YYNGEE. V was shortened by 3 bases and J by 5 bases, with 11 bases between the two germline ends. CDR3 sequence: CASSATGSTEAFF. DNA of the CDR3: TGTGCCAGCAGCGCGACTGGGAGTACTGAAGCTTTCTTT.

This clonotype appeared many times. The rearrangement links TRBV7-2 to TRBJ2-1, with 12 nucleotides matching TRBD2. Germline V gene sequence: CDR1 SGHTA, CDR2 FQGNSA. Germline trimming cut 5 bases from V and 8 bases from J; bases unmatched to any gene: 7. The CDR3 spans 15 residues. CDR3 loop: CASSTLAGGQYEQFF. CDR3 coding DNA: TGTGCCAGCAGCACCCTAGCGGGAGGGCAGTATGAGCAGTTCTTC.

This clonotype was picked up many times. The chain carries TRBV11-2 and TRBJ2-7, with 8 bases that match TRBD1. V was clipped by 5 bases and J by 5 bases; unmatched bases: 8. Germline V CDR1 and CDR2: SGHAT, FQNNGV. The CDR3 spans 14 residues. In nucleotides, the CDR3 is TGTGCCAGCAGCAGACGACAGGGGAAAGACGAGCAGTACTTC. Protein: CASSRRQGKDEQYF.

There are a few counts of this clonotype. The rearrangement joins TRBV27 to TRBJ2-3; TRBD2 matches 13 bases. V dropped 2 bases and J dropped 4; count of bases not matched to a gene: 6. Germline CDR1 reads MNHEY; CDR2 reads SMNVEV (reference sequence). The CDR3 contains 17 residues. This CDR3 reads CASSLGLAGVGADTQYF. CDR3 nucleotides: TGTGCCAGCAGTTTAGGACTAGCGGGAGTGGGGGCAGATACGCAGTATTTT.

Ten or more counts support this clonotype. The chain joins TRBV20-1 to TRBJ2-3; tentatively, D is TRBD1 (5 bases). V lost 3 bases and J 0 bases, leaving 13 bases between the germline ends. The CDR3 covers 15 residues. The germline CDR1 and CDR2 sequences are DFQATT and SNEGSKA (reference sequence). CDR3 region: CSASWGGPSTDTQYF. The CDR3, as DNA: TGCAGTGCTAGTTGGGGCGGCCCTAGCACAGATACGCAGTATTTT.